This record covers a single TCR beta chain. The target antigen is unknown. These data come from a study of graft-versus-host responses after intestinal transplantation. At the level of the study: Anti-thymocyte globulin served as induction for all recipients, who then took tacrolimus and steroids for about three years.

Only in-frame clones appear in the TCRdb table, and some are missing; sequencing was by immunoSEQ multiplex PCR. The data show more than 40,000 clones, 95% seen once. The ends lost 0 bases at V and 2 bases at J; junction bases unmatched: 6. The CDR3 covers 16 residues. Per germline, CDR1 SGHNT and CDR2 YENEEA. This clonotype originated in a human donor who was the organ donor for an intestinal transplant. Material: unstimulated CD8+ T cells sorted from spleen or lymph node cells, obtained before transplant. The chain has TRBV11-3 and TRBJ2-7; 8 bases map to TRBD1. The CDR3 nucleotides are TGTGCCAGCAGCTTAGATCGGGACAGGTTCACCTACGAGCAGTACTTC. Protein product: CASSLDRDRFTYEQYF.